This TCR beta chain comes out of a study of identical twins (TCRdb year 2016). Background for the entire study: To test whether fetal clonotypes persist, this study deep-sequenced TCR alpha and beta repertoires from monozygotic twins, from unrelated adults of various ages, and from cord blood. Replicate twin experiments were performed at different times using different library preparation protocols to rule out contamination.

Every donor in the study was a healthy Caucasian. Three pairs of female monozygotic twins, all aged 18 to 29 years, made up the twin cohort. Positive isolation kits from Invitrogen were used to isolate CD4+ and CD8+ T cell populations. Note on this clonotype: Its antigen is still unknown. No much larger clone is present one base from it, and per-base qualities are unavailable.

What the study reported, not specific to this receptor: In monozygotic twins, out-of-frame TCR alpha sharing was systematically underestimated by recombination models, although the models agreed with sharing between unrelated individuals. Abundant cord blood beta clonotypes carried fewer insertions; young adult naive repertoires showed a weaker similar trend, while memory repertoires showed none. Because the same donors could not be followed over many years, conclusions were based on cross-sectional statistical analysis. Compared with coincidental sharing between unrelated individuals, out-of-frame TCR alpha sequences shared between twins showed an excess of sequences with low generation probability. Zero-insertion analyses could be partly confounded by invariant T cells such as MAIT and iNKT, although diverse VJ usage argued against such confounding for most clonotypes. In beta out-of-frame sequences, excess twin sharing was weaker, because having fewer shared sequences lowered the signal-to-noise ratio.

The library came from 5' RACE. TCRdb lists the instrument as Illumina HiSeq 2000. A universal primer binding site was introduced by template switching, and a unique molecular identifier was present in the final cDNA, enabling accurate counting of TCR cDNA molecules. Specific primers in the conserved constant-segment region were used to synthesize first-strand cDNA for TCR alpha and beta chains. Each cDNA library was double barcoded, with a SMART-Mk sample barcode plus Illumina barcodes, to control for contamination. TruSeq adapter sequences along with Illumina sample barcodes were introduced in two successive PCR steps. TCR alpha and beta cDNA libraries were sequenced on the Illumina HiSeq platform with custom primers. For the original study's pipeline: MiGEC processed the raw reads to extract unique molecular identifiers, while MiXCR was used to determine the CDR3 positions. Recombination models were inferred per individual with the repgenHMM and IGoR tools using an EM algorithm. Shared clonotypes were analyzed with the tcR package in R, and sharing was normalized by the product of cloneset sizes. To study raw recombination without the effects of thymic and clonal selection, out-of-frame nonproductive sequences were analyzed. TCRdb redid the processing of the public reads, applying fastp at Q25 and MiXCR, and retained in-frame beta chains. Rows with one shared CDR3 protein collapse into an entry with the most common genes and DNA. Clone size and V and J calls follow TCRdb, not the original study. Across this sample there are around 500,000 distinct CDR3 sequences, with 14% seen only once. The top ten constitute roughly 0.56% of the sample.

In addition, the sample was reused for a study of yellow fever vaccine responses in identical twins. According to the second study: The authors reported that the T cell response to vaccination in identical twins appeared partly convergent and partly personalized. In identical twins, the study followed T cell clones that responded to the vaccine with precision.

The sequencing input was CD4+ T cells sorted from blood. The source is a woman under 30 in good health.

The sequenced DNA is TGTGCCAGCAGTTTATCGGCATATGGCTACACCTTC. It codes for CASSLSAYGYTF. The chain is made from TRBV28 and TRBJ1-2; confidence is insufficient to name the D gene. The CDR3 numbers 12 residues from cysteine through phenylalanine. Solely the CDR3 DNA is kept, with 36 bases framed from the first base. Deletion took 1 base off V and 5 bases off J, with a span of 5 bases between the germline ends. CDR1 and CDR2, looked up from the germline V gene, are MDHEN and SYDVKM.